This TCR beta chain was observed in a study of blood T cell repertoires in COVID-19. Turning to the study itself: Material from acute and convalescent COVID-19 was sourced from the United States, Italy and Spain.

Trimming took off 8 bases at V and 5 bases at J, with 19 bases between the two ends. This CDR3 has 15 amino acids. CDR1 and CDR2 from the germline V gene are SNHLY and FYNNEI. In the authors' workflow: The authors estimated nucleated cell counts from reference gene primer amplification. Assay used: immunoSEQ multiplex PCR; TCRdb lists only in-frame clones, some missing. The DNA was the basis for D and trimming; V, J and clone size are from that table. The sample holds about 180,000 clones, 65% to 90% seen once. The J gene is TRBJ1-5, the V gene TRBV2; D is uncertain. Specimen: peripheral blood. This TCR was recovered from a middle-aged man with active or convalescent COVID-19. In DNA, the CDR3 is TGTGCCAGCCAACCAGGCGGAGGTCTTCATCAGCCCCAGCATTTT. Encoded protein: CASQPGGGLHQPQHF.